A selection of T cell receptor beta chains follows, all from one sample in a study of T cells in Graves' hyperthyroidism and ophthalmopathy. TCRdb reprocessed the multiplex PCR reads with MiXCR, giving one entry per CDR3 protein. Of 380,000 or so distinct CDR3 sequences in the sample, 19% were seen once. Specimen: blood. The source is a woman under 30 with Graves' hyperthyroidism. Each CDR3 is given with its conserved first and last residue. D genes are given only for firm matches. The size field is filled for only some rows; it gives once, few, many or a size class.

J,V,D,size,CDR3,DNA
TRBJ1-1,TRBV29-1,.,many,CSVGRLQNTEAFF,TGCAGCGTTGGCCGACTCCAGAACACTGAAGCTTTCTTT
TRBJ1-5,TRBV6-1,.,.,CASSEAGGNYQPQHF,TGTGCCAGCAGTGAAGCGGGGGGGAACTATCAGCCCCAGCATTTT
TRBJ1-5,TRBV7-2,.,.,CRGVAGGYQPQHF,TGTCGTGGAGTCGCGGGGGGATATCAGCCCCAGCATTTT
TRBJ2-7,TRBV6-1,.,many,CASTSGLTYEQYF,TGTGCCAGCACCTCCGGTCTGACCTACGAGCAGTACTTC
TRBJ1-6,TRBV11-2,TRBD1,.,CASSLSRGGGTGSSPLHF,TGTGCCAGCAGCTTATCTCGAGGGGGCGGCACAGGGTCATCACCCCTCCACTTT
TRBJ2-5,TRBV15,.,few,CATSVFGGETQYF,TGTGCCACCAGTGTGTTTGGGGGTGAGACCCAGTACTTC
TRBJ1-2,TRBV6-1,TRBD1,.,CASSDVGQIELSGYTF,TGTGCCAGCAGTGACGTGGGACAGATAGAACTATCTGGCTACACCTTC
TRBJ1-3,TRBV15,.,many,CATSRDLYFSGNTIYF,TGTGCCACCAGCAGAGATCTTTATTTCTCTGGAAACACCATATATTTT
TRBJ1-1,TRBV5-1,.,many,CASSHLRDDTEAFF,TGCGCCAGCAGCCACTTGCGGGACGACACTGAAGCTTTCTTT
TRBJ2-7,TRBV5-5,.,.,CASIPLPGQGMFEQYF,TGTGCCAGCATCCCATTGCCCGGGCAGGGAATGTTCGAGCAGTACTTC
TRBJ1-5,TRBV11-1,.,few,CASRSIESNQPQHF,TGTGCCAGCAGAAGTATCGAGAGCAATCAGCCCCAGCATTTT
TRBJ2-6,TRBV12-3/TRBV12-4,.,many,CASSLVTALGGANVLTF,TGTGCCAGCAGTTTAGTAACAGCGCTTGGAGGGGCCAACGTCCTGACTTTC
TRBJ1-2,TRBV7-9,TRBD1,many,CASSPGQGSNYGYTF,TGTGCCAGCAGCCCCGGACAGGGAAGTAACTATGGCTACACCTTC
TRBJ1-1,TRBV7-4,.,.,CASSFEGVGTFNTEAFF,TGTGCCAGCAGCTTCGAAGGTGTCGGGACATTTAACACTGAAGCTTTCTTT
TRBJ2-5,TRBV5-1,.,.,CASSLWRHRRETQYF,TGCGCCAGCAGCTTATGGCGGCACCGGAGGGAGACCCAGTACTTC
TRBJ1-1,TRBV20-1,.,many,CSVGTIRGTEAFF,TGCAGTGTAGGGACGATCCGGGGCACTGAAGCTTTCTTT
TRBJ2-5,TRBV20-1,.,many,CSATQSLVGETQYF,TGCAGTGCTACCCAATCATTGGTGGGGGAGACCCAGTACTTC
TRBJ2-5,TRBV6-4,.,many,CASSGDLGETQYF,TGTGCCAGCAGTGGCGATCTCGGGGAGACCCAGTACTTC